This TCR beta chain was documented in a study of T cell repertoires in cytomegalovirus infection. Study background: From public TCR beta signatures came an indication of both CMV infection and matching HLA type.

This CDR3 is built from 17 residues. The germline gives CDR1 SSHAT, CDR2 FNYEAQ (reference sequence). Study-level findings and limits: CMV carriers having the relevant HLA were flagged by cumulative public TCR beta family frequency. HLA-C-restricted CMV-specific TCR beta clonotypes were dominant in the ex vivo response.

Ten or more counts support this clonotype. Antigen specificity is unknown. The junction and the germline gene differ at one end; a read error may be behind it. TCRdb recomputed calls from the reads with MiXCR, one row per CDR3 protein. The table has 200,000 to 300,000 distinct CDR3 sequences, roughly 10% seen once. Sequenced sample: PBMCs. The TCR comes from a human donor in good health (CMV status not recorded). Some clones in this sample may be carry-over from other donors' samples. The chain employs TRBV7-7 and TRBJ2-7; no clear D gene. Written as DNA, the CDR3 is TGTGCTAGCAGCTTAGGTTATTCCGAACCCGGCTCCTACGAGCAGTACTTC. The encoded protein is CASSLGYSEPGSYEQYF.